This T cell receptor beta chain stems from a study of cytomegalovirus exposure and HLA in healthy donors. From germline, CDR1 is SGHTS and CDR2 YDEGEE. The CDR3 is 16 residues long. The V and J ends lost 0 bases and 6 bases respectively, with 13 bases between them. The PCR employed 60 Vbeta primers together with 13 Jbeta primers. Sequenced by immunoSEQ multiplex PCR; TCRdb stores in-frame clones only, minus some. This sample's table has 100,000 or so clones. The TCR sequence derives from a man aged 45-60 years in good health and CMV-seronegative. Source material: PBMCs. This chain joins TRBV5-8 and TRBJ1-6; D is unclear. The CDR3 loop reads CASSLVAGLLNSPLHF. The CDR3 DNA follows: TGTGCCAGCAGCTTGGTGGCAGGCCTACTTAATTCACCCCTCCACTTT. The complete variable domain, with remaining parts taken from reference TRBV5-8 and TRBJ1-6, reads EAGVTQSPTHLIKTRGQQATLRCSPISGHTSVYWYQQALGLGLQFLLWYDEGEERNRGNFPPRFSGRQFPNYSSELNVNALELEDSALYLCASSLVAGLLNSPLHFGNGTRLTVT.